The clone carrying this T cell receptor (beta chain) showed up many times. The data belong to a study of T-cell reconstitution after alpha-beta-depleted transplantation in children. Construction of the TCRbeta library involved unique molecular identifiers. One entry per CDR3 protein, called by TCRdb with MiXCR from the PCR reads. The table lists fewer than 350,000 distinct CDR3 sequences, 11% of them singletons, with 23% in the top ten. Source: peripheral blood, taken 180 days after TCRalphabeta/CD19-depleted stem cell transplant. The origin of this receptor is a male patient aged 2-9 years who had a stem cell transplant for chronic granulomatous disease, so the T cells may come from the graft donor.

CDR3 DNA: TGCGCCAGCAGCTTGGGACTCTTGTACCAAGAGACCCAGTACTTC. Translating gives CASSLGLLYQETQYF. The rearrangement uses TRBV5-1 and TRBJ2-5; D unresolved. From germline, CDR1 is SGHRS and CDR2 YFSETQ. Trimming cost V 0 bases and J 0 bases, with 9 bases left between them. The CDR3 length is 15 residues.